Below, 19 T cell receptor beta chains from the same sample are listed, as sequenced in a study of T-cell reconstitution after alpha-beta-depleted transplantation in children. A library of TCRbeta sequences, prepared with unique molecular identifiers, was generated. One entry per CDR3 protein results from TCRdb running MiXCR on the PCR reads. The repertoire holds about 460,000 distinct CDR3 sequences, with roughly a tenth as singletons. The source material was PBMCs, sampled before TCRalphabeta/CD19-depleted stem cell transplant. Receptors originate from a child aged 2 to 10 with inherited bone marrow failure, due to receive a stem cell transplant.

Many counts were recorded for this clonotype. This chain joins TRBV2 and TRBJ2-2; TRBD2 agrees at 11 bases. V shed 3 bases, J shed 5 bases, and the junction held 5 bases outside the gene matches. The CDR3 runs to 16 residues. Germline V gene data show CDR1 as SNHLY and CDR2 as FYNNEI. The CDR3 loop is CASSDFTSGSTGELFF. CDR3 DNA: TGTGCCAGCAGTGATTTCACTAGCGGGAGTACCGGGGAGCTGTTTTTT.

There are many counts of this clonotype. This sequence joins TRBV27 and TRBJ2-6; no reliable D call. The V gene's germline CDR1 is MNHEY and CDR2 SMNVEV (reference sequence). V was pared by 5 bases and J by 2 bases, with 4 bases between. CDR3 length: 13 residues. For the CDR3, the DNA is TGTGCCAGCAGTCCTGCTGGGGCCAACGTCCTGACTTTC. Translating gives CASSPAGANVLTF.

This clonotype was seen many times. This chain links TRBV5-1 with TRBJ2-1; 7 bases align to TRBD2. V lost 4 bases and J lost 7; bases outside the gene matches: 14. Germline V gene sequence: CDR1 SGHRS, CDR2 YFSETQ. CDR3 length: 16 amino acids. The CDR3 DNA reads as TGCGCCAGCAGCCCGGTCGCGGGAGTGATGGGAAATGAGCAGTTCTTC. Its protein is CASSPVAGVMGNEQFF.

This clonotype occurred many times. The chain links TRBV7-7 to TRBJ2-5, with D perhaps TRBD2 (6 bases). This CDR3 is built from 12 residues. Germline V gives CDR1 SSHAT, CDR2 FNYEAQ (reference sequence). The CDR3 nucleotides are TGTGCTAGCGGCCAGCGTGAGGAGACCCAGTACTTC. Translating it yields CASGQREETQYF.

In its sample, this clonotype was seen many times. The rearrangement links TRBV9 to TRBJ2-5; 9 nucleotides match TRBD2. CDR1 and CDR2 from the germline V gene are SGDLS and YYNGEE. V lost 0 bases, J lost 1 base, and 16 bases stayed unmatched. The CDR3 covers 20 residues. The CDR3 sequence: CASSVGNGAGGLFLQETQYF. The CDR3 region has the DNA TGTGCCAGCAGCGTAGGCAACGGAGCGGGAGGACTCTTCCTCCAAGAGACCCAGTACTTC.

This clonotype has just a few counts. The CDR3 reads CASSLVGSTREQFF. The CDR3 DNA is TGTGCCAGCAGCTTGGTAGGGAGTACAAGGGAGCAGTTCTTC. The rearrangement joins TRBV5-4 to TRBJ2-1; D perhaps matches TRBD2 (5 bases). V was clipped by 0 bases and J by 10 bases, with 14 bases between them. Germline V gene data show CDR1 as SGHNT and CDR2 as YYREEE (reference sequence). The length of the CDR3 is 14 residues.

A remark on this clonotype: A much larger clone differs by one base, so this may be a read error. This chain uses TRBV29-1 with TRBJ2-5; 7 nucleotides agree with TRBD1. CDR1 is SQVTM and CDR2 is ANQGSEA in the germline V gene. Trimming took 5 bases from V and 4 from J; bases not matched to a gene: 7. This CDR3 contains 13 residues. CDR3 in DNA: TGCAGCGTTACGACAGGGCTGGGAGAGACCCAGTACTTC. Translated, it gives CSVTTGLGETQYF.

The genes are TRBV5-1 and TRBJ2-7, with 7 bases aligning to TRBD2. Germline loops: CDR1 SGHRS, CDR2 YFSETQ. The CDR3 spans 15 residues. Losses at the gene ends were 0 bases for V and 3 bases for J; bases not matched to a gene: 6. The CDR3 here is CASSLEREAFYEQYF. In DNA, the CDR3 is TGCGCCAGCAGCTTGGAGCGGGAAGCCTTCTACGAGCAGTACTTC.

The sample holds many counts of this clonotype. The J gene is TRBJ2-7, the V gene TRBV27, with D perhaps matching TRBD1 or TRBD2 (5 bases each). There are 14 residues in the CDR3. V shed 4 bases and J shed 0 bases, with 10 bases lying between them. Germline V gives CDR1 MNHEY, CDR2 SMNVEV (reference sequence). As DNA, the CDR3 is TGTGCCAGCAGTTCCGGGACGGCCTCCTACGAGCAGTACTTC. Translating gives CASSSGTASYEQYF.

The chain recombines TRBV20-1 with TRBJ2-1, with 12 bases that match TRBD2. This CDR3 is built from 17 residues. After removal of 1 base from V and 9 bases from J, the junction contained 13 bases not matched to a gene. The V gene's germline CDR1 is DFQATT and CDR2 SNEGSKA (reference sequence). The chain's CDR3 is CSARVGASGRAGGEQFF. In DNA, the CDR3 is TGCAGTGCTAGAGTAGGGGCTAGCGGGAGGGCCGGGGGTGAGCAGTTCTTC.

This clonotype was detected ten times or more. The CDR3 sequence: CASSLRSQQYF. CDR3 DNA sequence: TGTGCCAGCAGCTTAAGGTCGCAGCAGTACTTC. The chain links TRBV7-2 to TRBJ2-7; D gene unclear. The CDR3 loop spans 11 amino acids. Germline V lookup: CDR1 SGHTA, CDR2 FQGNSA. V dropped 2 bases and J dropped 8 bases, with 7 bases sitting between them.

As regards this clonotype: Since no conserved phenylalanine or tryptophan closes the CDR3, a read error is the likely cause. The CDR3 region is CASSAGTGGTYEQYS. CDR3 bases: TGTGCCAGCAGCGCTGGGACAGGGGGTACCTACGAGCAGTACTCC. The genes are TRBV7-9 and TRBJ2-7, with 11 bases aligning to TRBD1. Per the germline V gene, CDR1 is SEHNR and CDR2 is FQNEAQ (reference sequence). V shed 5 bases and J 2 bases; nucleotides not matched to a gene: 5. This CDR3 is 15 amino acids long.

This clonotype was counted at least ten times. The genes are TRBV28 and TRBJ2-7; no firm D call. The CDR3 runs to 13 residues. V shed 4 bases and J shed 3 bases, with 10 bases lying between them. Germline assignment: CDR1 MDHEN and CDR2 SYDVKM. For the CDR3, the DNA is TGTGCCAGCAGTTCCCTAAATCACTACGAGCAGTACTTC. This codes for CASSSLNHYEQYF.

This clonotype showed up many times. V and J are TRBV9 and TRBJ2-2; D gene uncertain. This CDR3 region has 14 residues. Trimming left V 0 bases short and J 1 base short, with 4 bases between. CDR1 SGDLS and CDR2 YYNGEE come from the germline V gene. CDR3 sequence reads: CASSVGQNTGELFF. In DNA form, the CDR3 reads TGTGCCAGCAGCGTAGGGCAGAACACCGGGGAGCTGTTTTTT.

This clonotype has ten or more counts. The chain's CDR3 is CSVGGGRASYNEQFF. The CDR3 DNA reads TGCAGCGTTGGGGGCGGGAGGGCGTCCTACAATGAGCAGTTCTTC. The chain links TRBV29-1 to TRBJ2-1; 9 bases align to TRBD2. The CDR3 covers 15 residues. CDR1 is SQVTM, CDR2 ANQGSEA, per germline. After removal of 4 bases from V and 1 base from J, the junction contained 5 bases not matched to a gene.

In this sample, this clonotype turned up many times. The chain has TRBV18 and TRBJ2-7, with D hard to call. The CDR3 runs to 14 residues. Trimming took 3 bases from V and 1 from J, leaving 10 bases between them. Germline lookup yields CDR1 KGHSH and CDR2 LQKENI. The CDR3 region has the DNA TGTGCCAGCTCACCCCGATTTGGGTCCTACGAGCAGTACTTC. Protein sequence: CASSPRFGSYEQYF.

The CDR3 here is CSARDISIGVEQYF. The CDR3 DNA is TGCAGTGCTAGAGATATCAGTATTGGGGTCGAGCAGTACTTC. The genes are TRBV20-1 and TRBJ2-7; the D is unclear. Trimming stripped 0 bases from V and 6 bases from J, with 15 bases between. This CDR3 spans 14 amino acids. CDR1 is DFQATT and CDR2 is SNEGSKA in the germline V gene (reference sequence).

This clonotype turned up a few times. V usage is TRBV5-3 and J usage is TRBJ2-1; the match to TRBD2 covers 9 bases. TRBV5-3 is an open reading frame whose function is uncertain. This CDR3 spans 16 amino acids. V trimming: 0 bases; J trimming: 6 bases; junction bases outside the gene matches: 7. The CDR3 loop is CARSLVSSGRVNEQFF. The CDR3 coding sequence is TGTGCCAGAAGCTTGGTTAGTAGCGGGAGAGTCAATGAGCAGTTCTTC.

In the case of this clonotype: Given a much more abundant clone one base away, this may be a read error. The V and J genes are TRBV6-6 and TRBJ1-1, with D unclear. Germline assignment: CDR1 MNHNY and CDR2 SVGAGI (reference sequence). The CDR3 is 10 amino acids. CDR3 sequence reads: CTSIYTEAFF. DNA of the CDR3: TGTACCAGCATATACACTGAAGCTTTCTTT.